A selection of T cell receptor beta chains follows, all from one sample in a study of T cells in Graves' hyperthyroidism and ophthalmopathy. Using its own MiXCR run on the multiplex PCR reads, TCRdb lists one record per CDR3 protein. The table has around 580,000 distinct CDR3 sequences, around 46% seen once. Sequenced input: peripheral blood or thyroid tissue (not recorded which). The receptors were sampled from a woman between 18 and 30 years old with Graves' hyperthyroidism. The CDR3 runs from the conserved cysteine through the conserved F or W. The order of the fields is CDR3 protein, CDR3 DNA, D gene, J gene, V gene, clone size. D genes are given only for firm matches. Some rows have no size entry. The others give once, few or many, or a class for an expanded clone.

CASRDDTNEKLFF	TGTGCCAGCAGAGATGATACTAATGAAAAACTGTTTTTT	NA	TRBJ1-4	TRBV2	NA
CSVGDGYNQPQHF	TGCAGCGTTGGGGACGGTTACAATCAGCCCCAGCATTTT	NA	TRBJ1-5	TRBV29-1	many
CASSPPGQGLPYNSPLHF	TGTGCCAGCTCACCCCCCGGACAGGGCCTACCCTATAATTCACCCCTCCACTTT	TRBD1	TRBJ1-6	TRBV2	NA
CSVGQGFHQPQHF	TGCAGCGTCGGACAGGGCTTCCATCAGCCCCAGCATTTT	TRBD1	TRBJ1-5	TRBV29-1	NA
CASSDYRVSYEQYF	TGCGCCAGCAGTGATTATCGGGTATCCTACGAGCAGTACTTC	NA	TRBJ2-7	TRBV7-8	NA
CATSDPLGTGDGSSTGELFF	TGTGCCACCAGTGATCCCCTCGGAACGGGAGACGGGTCATCTACCGGGGAGCTGTTTTTT	NA	TRBJ2-2	TRBV24-1	many
CATSDDSLGTTEAFF	TGTGCCACCAGTGATGACAGTCTGGGGACCACTGAAGCTTTCTTT	NA	TRBJ1-1	TRBV24-1	many
CASSVGGDYGYTF	TGTGCCAGCAGCGTCGGAGGGGACTATGGCTACACCTTC	NA	TRBJ1-2	TRBV9	many
CAISGGASGSYEQYF	TGTGCCATCAGTGGTGGGGCTAGCGGGAGTTACGAGCAGTACTTC	TRBD2	TRBJ2-7	TRBV10-3	NA
CSVGGRPANTEAFF	TGCAGCGTTGGGGGGCGCCCCGCGAACACTGAAGCTTTCTTT	NA	TRBJ1-1	TRBV29-1	many
CASSLQGTSSYNEQFF	TGTGCCAGCAGCTTACAGGGGACGAGCTCCTACAATGAGCAGTTCTTC	NA	TRBJ2-1	TRBV7-8	NA
CSAKDTRDRVLETQYF	TGCAGTGCTAAAGACACAAGGGACAGGGTTTTGGAGACCCAGTACTTC	TRBD1	TRBJ2-5	TRBV20-1	NA
CASSFVQGANTGELSW	TGTGCCAGCAGCTTCGTACAGGGCGCGAACACCGGGGAGCTGTCTTGG	NA	TRBJ2-2	TRBV7-2	NA
CAVITDRDLADTQYF	TGTGCCGTTATAACGGACAGGGATCTTGCAGATACGCAGTATTTT	TRBD1	TRBJ2-3	TRBV7-9	NA
CSATGSGGGEQYF	TGCAGCGCTACCGGGAGCGGTGGGGGCGAGCAGTACTTC	NA	TRBJ2-7	TRBV29-1	NA
CSAREDLSLGGETQYF	TGCAGTGCTAGAGAGGACCTGAGTCTAGGGGGAGAGACCCAGTACTTC	NA	TRBJ2-5	TRBV20-1	NA
CSARAGQGGEKLFF	TGCAGTGCTAGGGCGGGACAGGGAGGTGAAAAACTGTTTTTT	TRBD1	TRBJ1-4	TRBV20-1	once
CASSQSGTVNSPLHF	TGCGCCAGCAGCCAGAGTGGGACAGTTAATTCACCCCTCCACTTT	TRBD1	TRBJ1-6	TRBV4-3	many
CASSLVPGSVSPLHF	TGTGCCAGCAGCTTAGTTCCGGGGTCTGTTTCACCCCTCCACTTT	NA	TRBJ1-6	TRBV7-2	many
CASSSGATVYGYTF	TGTGCCAGCAGCTCCGGGGCGACAGTCTATGGCTACACCTTC	NA	TRBJ1-2	TRBV7-9	many
CSASADKPGTSEETQYF	TGCAGTGCTAGCGCTGATAAACCCGGGACTAGTGAAGAGACCCAGTACTTC	TRBD2	TRBJ2-5	TRBV20-1	NA
CSVDGTSRPYNEQYF	TGCAGCGTTGACGGGACTAGTAGGCCCTACAATGAGCAGTACTTC	TRBD2	TRBJ2-7	TRBV29-1	NA
CASSESSGSGNEQFF	TGTGCCAGCAGCGAAAGTAGCGGGAGTGGCAATGAGCAGTTCTTC	TRBD2	TRBJ2-1	TRBV11-2	NA
CASSLDPRDVEAFF	TGTGCCAGCAGTTTGGATCCACGGGACGTTGAAGCTTTCTTT	NA	TRBJ1-1	TRBV12-3/TRBV12-4	many